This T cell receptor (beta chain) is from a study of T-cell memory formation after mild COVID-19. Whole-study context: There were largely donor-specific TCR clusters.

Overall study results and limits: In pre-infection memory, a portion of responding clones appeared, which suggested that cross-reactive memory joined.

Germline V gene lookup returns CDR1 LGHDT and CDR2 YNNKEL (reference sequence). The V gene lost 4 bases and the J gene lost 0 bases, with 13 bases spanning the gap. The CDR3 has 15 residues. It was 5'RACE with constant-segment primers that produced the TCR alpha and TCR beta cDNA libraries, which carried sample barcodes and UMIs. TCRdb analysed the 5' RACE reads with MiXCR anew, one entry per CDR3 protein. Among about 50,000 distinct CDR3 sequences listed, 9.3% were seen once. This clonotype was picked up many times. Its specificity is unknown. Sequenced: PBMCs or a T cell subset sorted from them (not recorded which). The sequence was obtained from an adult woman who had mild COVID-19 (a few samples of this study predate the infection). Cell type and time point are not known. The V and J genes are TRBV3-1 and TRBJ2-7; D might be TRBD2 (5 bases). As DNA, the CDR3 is TGTGCCAGCAGCCCCGAGGGTTTAAGCTCCTACGAGCAGTACTTC. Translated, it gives CASSPEGLSSYEQYF.